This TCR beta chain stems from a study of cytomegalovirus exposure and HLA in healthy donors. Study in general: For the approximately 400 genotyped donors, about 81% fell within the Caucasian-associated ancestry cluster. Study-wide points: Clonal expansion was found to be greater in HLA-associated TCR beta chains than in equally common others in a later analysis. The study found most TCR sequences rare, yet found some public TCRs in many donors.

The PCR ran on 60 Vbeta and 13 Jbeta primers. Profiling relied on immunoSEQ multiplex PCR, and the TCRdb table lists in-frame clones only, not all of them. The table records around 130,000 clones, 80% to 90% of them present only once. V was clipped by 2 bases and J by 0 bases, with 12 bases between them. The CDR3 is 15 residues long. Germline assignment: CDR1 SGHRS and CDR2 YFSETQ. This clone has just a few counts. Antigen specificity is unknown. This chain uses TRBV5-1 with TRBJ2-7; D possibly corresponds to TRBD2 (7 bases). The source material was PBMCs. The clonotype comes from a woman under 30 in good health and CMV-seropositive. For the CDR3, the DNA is TGCGCCAGCAGCTTCGGCGGGGGCCTCTCCTACGAGCAGTACTTC. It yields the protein CASSFGGGLSYEQYF.